A selection of T cell receptor beta chains follows, all from one sample in a study of beta chain features in type 1 diabetes. TCRdb's copy holds only in-frame clones and misses some; the assay was immunoSEQ multiplex PCR. The table records under 900,000 clones, roughly a sixth of them present only once. Sequencing was performed on naive CD4+ T cells from blood. The receptors here all came from a woman between 18 and 30 years old in good health. CDR3s include the opening cysteine and the closing phenylalanine or tryptophan. D genes are given only for firm matches. Expanded clones are given a class, and other clones once, few, many or no size at all.

V	D	size	J	DNA	CDR3
TRBV13	NA	NA	TRBJ2-5	TGTGCCAGCAGCTTTCGGGGGATTATACCGTTCGTGGTACAAGAGACCCAGTACTTC	CASSFRGIIPFVVQETQYF
TRBV30	NA	NA	TRBJ1-1	TGTGCCTGGAGTGTAAGCGGGCACGAGAACACTGAAGCTTTCTTT	CAWSVSGHENTEAFF
TRBV6-5	TRBD1	NA	TRBJ1-1	TGTGCCAGCAGGACAGGGTCCCTAACGAGCACTGAAGCTTTCTTT	CASRTGSLTSTEAFF
TRBV29-1	NA	few	TRBJ1-1	TGCAGCGTTGAAGCCGCCCTGGGCACTGAAGCTTTCTTT	CSVEAALGTEAFF
TRBV9	NA	few	TRBJ2-7	TGTGCCAGCAGCGTAGAGGGCCACTCCTACGAGCAGTACTTC	CASSVEGHSYEQYF
TRBV27	TRBD2	few	TRBJ2-1	TGTGCCAGCAGGGGCATTGGACTAGCGGGCTCCTACAATGAGCAGTTCTTC	CASRGIGLAGSYNEQFF
TRBV7-2	NA	few	TRBJ2-1	TGTGCCAGCAGCCATCCGGCCGGGCCCACACCCCCTGCGCAGTTCTTC	CASSHPAGPTPPAQFF
TRBV7-2	NA	NA	TRBJ2-5	TGTGCCAGCAGCTACCAGGACAGCCAAGAGACCCAGTACTTC	CASSYQDSQETQYF
TRBV5-4	TRBD2	NA	TRBJ2-1	TGTGCCAGCAGCCAAGAACGGGCGACTAGACTAGCGGGAGTGTTCTTC	CASSQERATRLAGVFF
TRBV6-1	NA	NA	TRBJ2-1	TGTGCCAGCAGCCGGACAGCCTACAATGAGCAGTTCTTC	CASSRTAYNEQFF
TRBV7-8	TRBD1	NA	TRBJ2-7	TGTGCCAGCAGCACCGTACAGGGGACCAACTACGAGCAGTACTTC	CASSTVQGTNYEQYF
TRBV7-9	TRBD2	NA	TRBJ2-2	TGTGCCAGCAGCTTACCCAAGGGATTCCTGACTAGCCACACCGGGGAGCTGTTTTTT	CASSLPKGFLTSHTGELFF
TRBV23-1	NA	few	TRBJ2-5	TGCGCCAGCAGTCAATCACTTCGCAGGGATCAAGAGACCCAGTACTTC	CASSQSLRRDQETQYF
TRBV6-1	NA	few	TRBJ1-1	TGTGCCAGCAGTGAAACCCTTGCCACTGAAGCTTTCTTT	CASSETLATEAFF
TRBV5-4	TRBD1	few	TRBJ1-2	TGTGCCAGCAGCATAGGACAGGGAAGAGGACTCGATAACTATGGCTACACCTTC	CASSIGQGRGLDNYGYTF
TRBV7-2	NA	NA	TRBJ2-1	TGTGCCAGCAGCTCTACAGGGTTAGGTGAGCAGTTCTTC	CASSSTGLGEQFF
TRBV28	NA	NA	TRBJ2-1	TGTGCCAGCAGTTTAGCCTTTGATGAGCAGTTCTTC	CASSLAFDEQFF
TRBV11-3	NA	NA	TRBJ2-3	TGTGCCAGCAGCCTAAGCAGGCGCACAGATACGCAGTATTTT	CASSLSRRTDTQYF
TRBV7-9	TRBD1	few	TRBJ2-3	TGTGCCAGCAGCCGAAACCGACAGGGGCACACAGATACGCAGTATTTT	CASSRNRQGHTDTQYF
TRBV28	NA	NA	TRBJ2-7	TGTGCCAGCAGTTTCGAGTCTTCGCAGTACTTC	CASSFESSQYF
TRBV6-1	NA	few	TRBJ1-5	TGTGCCAGCAGGGACAGTTTTAACCAGCCCCAGCATTTT	CASRDSFNQPQHF
TRBV2	TRBD2	NA	TRBJ2-1	TGTGCCAGCAAGCCGACTAGCCCCTACAATGAGCAGTTCTTC	CASKPTSPYNEQFF
TRBV6-5	NA	NA	TRBJ1-3	TGTGCCAGCAGTTACTCGGTGGGAGCTGGAAACACCATATATTTT	CASSYSVGAGNTIYF
TRBV29-1	TRBD2	NA	TRBJ2-5	TGCAGCGTCCATCGAGGTAGCGGGAGAAAGACCCAGTACTTC	CSVHRGSGRKTQYF